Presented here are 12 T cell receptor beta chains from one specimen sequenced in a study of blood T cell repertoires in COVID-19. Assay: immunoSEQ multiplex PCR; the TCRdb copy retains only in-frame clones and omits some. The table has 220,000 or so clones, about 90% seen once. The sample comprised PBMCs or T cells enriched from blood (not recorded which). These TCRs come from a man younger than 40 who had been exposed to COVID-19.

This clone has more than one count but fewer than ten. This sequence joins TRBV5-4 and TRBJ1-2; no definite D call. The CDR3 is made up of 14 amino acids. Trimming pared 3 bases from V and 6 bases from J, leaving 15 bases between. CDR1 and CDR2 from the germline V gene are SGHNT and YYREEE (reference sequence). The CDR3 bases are TGTGCCAGCAGCTCGCAGAGCCGGGAGGATGGCTACACCTTC. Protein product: CASSSQSREDGYTF.

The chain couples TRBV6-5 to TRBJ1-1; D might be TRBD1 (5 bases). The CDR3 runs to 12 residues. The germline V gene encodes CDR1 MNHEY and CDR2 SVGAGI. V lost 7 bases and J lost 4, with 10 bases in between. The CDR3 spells CASTGGGTEAFF. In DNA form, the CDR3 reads TGTGCCAGCACCGGGGGGGGCACTGAAGCTTTCTTT.

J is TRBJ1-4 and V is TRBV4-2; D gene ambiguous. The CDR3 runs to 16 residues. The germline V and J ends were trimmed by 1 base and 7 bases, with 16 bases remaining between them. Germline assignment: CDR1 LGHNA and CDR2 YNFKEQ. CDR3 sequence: CASSQVGQRSFEKLFF. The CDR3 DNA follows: TGTGCCAGCAGCCAAGTCGGTCAGAGGAGTTTTGAAAAACTGTTTTTT.

The CDR3 spells CASSQVLGERNTEAFF. The CDR3 DNA reads as TGTGCCAGCAGCCAGGTACTTGGGGAGAGGAACACTGAAGCTTTCTTT. This sequence joins TRBV14 and TRBJ1-1; D call uncertain. Germline CDR1 SGHDN, CDR2 FVKESK. The V gene lost 3 bases and the J gene lost 1 base, with 15 bases spanning the gap. The CDR3 has 16 amino acids. Combining the CDR3 with reference TRBV14 and TRBJ1-1 gives the whole variable domain EAGVTQFPSHSVIEKGQTVTLRCDPISGHDNLYWYRRVMGKEIKFLLHFVKESKQDESGMPNNRFLAERTGGTYSTLKVQPAELEDSGVYFCASSQVLGERNTEAFFGQGTRLTVV.

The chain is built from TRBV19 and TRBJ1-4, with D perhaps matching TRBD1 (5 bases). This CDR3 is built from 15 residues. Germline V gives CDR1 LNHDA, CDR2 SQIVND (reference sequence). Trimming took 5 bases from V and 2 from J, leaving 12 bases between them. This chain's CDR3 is CASSRGGSTNEKLFF. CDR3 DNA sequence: TGTGCCAGTAGTCGCGGGGGATCCACTAATGAAAAACTGTTTTTT.

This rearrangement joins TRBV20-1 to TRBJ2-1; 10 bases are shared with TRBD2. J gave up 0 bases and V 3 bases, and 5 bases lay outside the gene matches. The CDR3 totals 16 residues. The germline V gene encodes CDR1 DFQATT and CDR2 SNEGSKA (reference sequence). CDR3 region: CSASVLAGSSYNEQFF. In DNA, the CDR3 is TGCAGTGCTAGTGTACTAGCGGGGAGCTCCTACAATGAGCAGTTCTTC.

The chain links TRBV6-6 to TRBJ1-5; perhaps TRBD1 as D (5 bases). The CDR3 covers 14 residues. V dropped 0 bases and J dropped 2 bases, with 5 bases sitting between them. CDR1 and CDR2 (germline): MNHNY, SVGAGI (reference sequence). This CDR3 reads CASSYSQGNQPQHF. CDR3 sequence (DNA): TGTGCCAGCAGTTACTCACAGGGCAATCAGCCCCAGCATTTT.

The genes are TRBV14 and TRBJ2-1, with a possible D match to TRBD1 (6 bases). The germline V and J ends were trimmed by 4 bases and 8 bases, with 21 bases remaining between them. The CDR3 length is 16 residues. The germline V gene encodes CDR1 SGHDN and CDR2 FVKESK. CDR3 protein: CASSPLGQSPRDEQFF. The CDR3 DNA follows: TGTGCCAGCAGCCCCCTAGGACAGTCCCCTCGAGATGAGCAGTTCTTC.

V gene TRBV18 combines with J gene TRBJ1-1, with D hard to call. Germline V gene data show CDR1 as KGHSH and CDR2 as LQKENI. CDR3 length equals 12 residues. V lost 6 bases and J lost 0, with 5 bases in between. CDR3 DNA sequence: TGTGCCAGCTCCCAGGTGAACACTGAAGCTTTCTTT. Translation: CASSQVNTEAFF.

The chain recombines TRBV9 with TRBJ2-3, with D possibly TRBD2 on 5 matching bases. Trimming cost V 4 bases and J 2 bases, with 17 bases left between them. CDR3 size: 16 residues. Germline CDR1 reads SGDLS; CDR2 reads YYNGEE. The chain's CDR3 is CASSPPGRRDTDTQYF. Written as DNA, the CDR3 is TGTGCCAGCAGCCCTCCGGGCCGCCGGGACACAGATACGCAGTATTTT.

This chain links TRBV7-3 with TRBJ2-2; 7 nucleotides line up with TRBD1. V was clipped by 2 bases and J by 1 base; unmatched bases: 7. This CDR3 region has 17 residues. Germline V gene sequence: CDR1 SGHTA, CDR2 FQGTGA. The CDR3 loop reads CASSLGPGQVNTGELFF. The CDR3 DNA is TGTGCCAGCAGCTTAGGCCCCGGACAGGTGAACACCGGGGAGCTGTTTTTT.

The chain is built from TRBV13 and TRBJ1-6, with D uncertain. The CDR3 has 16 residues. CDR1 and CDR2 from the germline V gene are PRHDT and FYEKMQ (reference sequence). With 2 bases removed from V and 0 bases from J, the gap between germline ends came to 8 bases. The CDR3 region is CASSLSLSSYNSPLHF. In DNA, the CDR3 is TGTGCCAGCAGCTTAAGCCTAAGCTCCTATAATTCACCCCTCCACTTT.